Sequencing of this T cell receptor beta chain was carried out in a study of vaccination and CD4 T cells after COVID-19. Trimming cost V 1 base and J 2 bases, with 8 bases left between them. The germline gives CDR1 LGHNA, CDR2 YNFKEQ. CDR3 length: 14 residues. An Oncomine TCR Beta short-read assay was used to sequence the DNA from cultured CD4+ T cells. TCRdb reprocessed the PCR reads with MiXCR, giving one entry per CDR3 protein. Of some 6,600 distinct CDR3 sequences listed, around 22% were seen once; the top ten hold 20% to 30%. This clonotype is deemed medium-sized. Antigen unknown. Treatment meaning: roughly 11-day PBMC culture with coronavirus spike peptide pools or control peptides (ViraFEST assay).

The rearrangement joins TRBV4-2 to TRBJ2-5; TRBD2 is a possible D gene (5 bases). The sample consisted of CD4+ T cells from blood, cultured in vitro, taken after SARS-CoV-2 vaccination. The source is a human donor who had recovered from COVID-19. The CDR3 DNA sequence: TGTGCCAGCAGCCAAGTGACGGGGCAAGAGACCCAGTACTTC. This encodes CASSQVTGQETQYF.